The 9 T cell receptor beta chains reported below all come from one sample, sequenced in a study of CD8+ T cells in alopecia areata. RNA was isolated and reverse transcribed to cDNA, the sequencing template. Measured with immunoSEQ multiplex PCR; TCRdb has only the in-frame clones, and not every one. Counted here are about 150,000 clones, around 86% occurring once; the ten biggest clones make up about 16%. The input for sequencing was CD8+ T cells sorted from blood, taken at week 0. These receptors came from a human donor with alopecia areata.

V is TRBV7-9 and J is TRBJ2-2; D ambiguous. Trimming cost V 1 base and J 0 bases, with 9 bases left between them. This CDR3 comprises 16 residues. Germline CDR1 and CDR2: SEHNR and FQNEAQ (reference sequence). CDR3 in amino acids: CASSLVFGANTGELFF. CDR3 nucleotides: TGTGCCAGCAGCTTAGTATTTGGGGCGAACACCGGGGAGCTGTTTTTT. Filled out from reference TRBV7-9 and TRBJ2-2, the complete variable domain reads DTGVSQNPRHKITKRGQNVTFRCDPISEHNRLYWYRQTLGQGPEFLTYFQNEAQLEKSRLLSDRFSAERPKGSFSTLEIQRTEQGDSAMYLCASSLVFGANTGELFFGEGSRLTVL.

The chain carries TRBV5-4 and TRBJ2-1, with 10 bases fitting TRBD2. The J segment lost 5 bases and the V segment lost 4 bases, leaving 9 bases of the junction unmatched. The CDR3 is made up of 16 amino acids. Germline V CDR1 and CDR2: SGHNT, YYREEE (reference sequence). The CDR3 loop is CASSPTLLAGNNEQFF. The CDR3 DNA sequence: TGTGCCAGCAGCCCGACCCTACTAGCGGGGAACAATGAGCAGTTCTTC.

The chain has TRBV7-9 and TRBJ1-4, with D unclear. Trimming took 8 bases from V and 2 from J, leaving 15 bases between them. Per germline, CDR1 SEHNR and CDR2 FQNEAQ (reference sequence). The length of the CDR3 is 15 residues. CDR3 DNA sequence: TGTGCCAGCGCGCGAGTATGGCTTACTAATGAAAAACTGTTTTTT. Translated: CASARVWLTNEKLFF.

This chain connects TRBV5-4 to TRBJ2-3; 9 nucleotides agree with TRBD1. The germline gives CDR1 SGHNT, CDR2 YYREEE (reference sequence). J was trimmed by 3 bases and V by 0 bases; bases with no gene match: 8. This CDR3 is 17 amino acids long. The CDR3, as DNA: TGTGCCAGCAGCTTGGTTGGGACAGGGATAGGAACAGATACGCAGTATTTT. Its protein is CASSLVGTGIGTDTQYF.

CDR3 residues: CASSSPPQAAYNEQFF. The CDR3, as DNA: TGTGCCAGCAGCTCTCCTCCCCAAGCTGCGTACAATGAGCAGTTCTTC. J is TRBJ2-1 and V is TRBV7-6, with no clear D. Germline values: CDR1 SGHVS, CDR2 FNYEAQ. This CDR3 is built from 16 residues. The germline V and J ends were trimmed by 4 bases and 4 bases, with 17 bases remaining between them.

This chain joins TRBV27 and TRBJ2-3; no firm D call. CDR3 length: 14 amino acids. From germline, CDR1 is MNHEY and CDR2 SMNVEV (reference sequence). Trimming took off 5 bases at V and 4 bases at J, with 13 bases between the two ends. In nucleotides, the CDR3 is TGTGCCAGCAGTCTACTTGGATCGGCAGATACGCAGTATTTT. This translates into CASSLLGSADTQYF.

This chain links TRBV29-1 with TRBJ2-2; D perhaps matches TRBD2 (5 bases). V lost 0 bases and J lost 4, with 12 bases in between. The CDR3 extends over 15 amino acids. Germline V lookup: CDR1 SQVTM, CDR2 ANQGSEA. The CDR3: CSVEDYLSGTGELFF. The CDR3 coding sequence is TGCAGCGTTGAAGATTACCTAAGCGGCACCGGGGAGCTGTTTTTT.

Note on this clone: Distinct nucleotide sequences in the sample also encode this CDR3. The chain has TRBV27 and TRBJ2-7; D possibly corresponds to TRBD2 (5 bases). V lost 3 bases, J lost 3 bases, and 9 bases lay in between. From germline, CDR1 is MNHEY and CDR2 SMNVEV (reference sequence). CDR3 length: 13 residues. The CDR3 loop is CASSLGGGYEQYF. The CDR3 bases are TGTGCCAGCAGTTTGGGCGGAGGCTACGAGCAGTACTTC.

As DNA, the CDR3 is TGTGCCAGCAGCTTGTGGTCGGGGGAGTACGAGCAGTACTTC. This codes for CASSLWSGEYEQYF. The chain has TRBV5-5 and TRBJ2-7; TRBD2 is a possible D gene (6 bases). The V end was cut by 1 base, the J end by 4 bases, with 12 bases between. Germline assignment: CDR1 SGHKS and CDR2 YYEKEE (reference sequence). The CDR3 is made up of 14 amino acids.